The clone carrying this T cell receptor (beta chain) has a handful of counts. Sequencing was performed with immunoSEQ multiplex PCR; in TCRdb, only in-frame clones are kept and a portion is missing. This table holds fewer than 80,000 clones, about four fifths found once. This entry comes from a study of OX40 agonist ivuxolimab in advanced cancers. Study in general: One patient with hepatocellular carcinoma and two with cutaneous melanoma, three in all, had partial responses.

The germline CDR1 and CDR2 sequences are KGHSH and LQKENI. With 4 bases clipped from V and 8 bases from J, the junction kept 8 bases outside the gene matches. There are 15 residues in the CDR3. This chain joins TRBV18 and TRBJ1-6; 7 nucleotides match TRBD1. The material sequenced was CD4+ or CD8+ T cells sorted from blood, taken in a trial of the OX40 agonist ivuxolimab. The clonotype comes from an adult with an advanced solid tumor such as melanoma, head and neck, liver or kidney cancer. The DNA for the CDR3 is TGTGCCAGCTCACAGGGGGCAGTAAGACATTCACCCCTCCACTTT. Its protein product is CASSQGAVRHSPLHF.